What follows are 15 T cell receptor beta chains derived from one specimen sequenced in a study of radiotherapy plus CTLA-4 blockade in lung cancer. Clones were sequenced by immunoSEQ multiplex PCR, and TCRdb holds only the in-frame ones, with some missing. The repertoire holds 90,000 to 100,000 clones, roughly 74% seen once, with around 2.8% in the top ten. The material sequenced was peripheral blood, taken from a patient treated with radiotherapy plus ipilimumab. The receptors stem from a human donor with non-small cell lung cancer who had a partial response to radiotherapy plus ipilimumab. Some clones in this sample may be carry-over from other donors' samples.

As for this clone: Germline and junction disagree at one end, which may indicate a read error. The genes are TRBV6-4 and TRBJ2-3; 8 bases line up with TRBD1. The CDR3 loop spans 16 amino acids. CDR1 and CDR2 (germline): MRHNA, SNTAGT. The CDR3 nucleotides read TGTGCCAGCAGTGAGCTAGCAGGCGGTGGGACAGGTACGCAGTATTTT. Its protein is CASSELAGGGTGTQYF.

The chain carries TRBV7-8 and TRBJ2-1; tentative D call: TRBD2 (6 bases). V shed 1 base and J shed 8 bases, with 24 bases lying between them. The CDR3 sequence is 18 residues long. Germline V gives CDR1 SGHVS, CDR2 FQNEAQ. The CDR3 loop reads CASSLVPTWRGGWDEQFF. The DNA of the CDR3 is TGTGCCAGCAGCTTAGTCCCTACCTGGCGGGGTGGTTGGGATGAGCAGTTCTTC. The whole variable domain, filled in from reference TRBV7-8 and TRBJ2-1, reads GAGVSQSPRYKVAKRGQDVALRCDPISGHVSLFWYQQALGQGPEFLTYFQNEAQLDKSGLPSDRFFAERPEGSVSTLKIQRTQQEDSAVYLCASSLVPTWRGGWDEQFFGPGTRLTVL.

The chain joins TRBV9 to TRBJ2-3; TRBD2 matches 8 bases. This CDR3 has 13 amino acids. J gave up 6 bases and V 6 bases, and 6 bases lay outside the gene matches. CDR1 is SGDLS and CDR2 is YYNGEE in the germline V gene. CDR3: CASTRGGGDTQYF. In nucleotides, the CDR3 is TGTGCCAGCACCCGGGGGGGTGGGGATACGCAGTATTTT.

The chain combines TRBV12-1 with TRBJ1-6; the D segment call TRBD1 is taken from the table without a DNA check. TRBV12-1 constitutes a pseudogene. The CDR3 consists of 20 residues. The CDR3 sequence is CASSFTWDRGDGSYNSPLHF. DNA for the CDR3: TGTGCCAGCAGCTTTACTTGGGACAGGGGGGACGGCTCCTATAATTCACCCCTCCACTTT.

This clone has a handful of counts. This chain links TRBV6-5 with TRBJ2-7; D is ambiguous. The CDR3 sequence is 13 residues long. The V gene lost 10 bases and the J gene lost 6 bases, with 19 bases spanning the gap. CDR1 is MNHEY, CDR2 SVGAGI, per germline. The CDR3 DNA sequence: TGTGCCACCCTCTCCCCTCCTCCTCTCGAGCAGTACTTC. This translates into CATLSPPPLEQYF.

This chain joins TRBV10-3 and TRBJ1-5; D remains unclear. The CDR3 spans 14 residues. Germline lookup yields CDR1 ENHRY and CDR2 SYGVKD. V dropped 4 bases and J dropped 7 bases, with 14 bases sitting between them. In nucleotides, the CDR3 is TGTGCCATCAGTGTGTCTGTGGGCGCGCAGCCCCAGCATTTT. It translates to CAISVSVGAQPQHF.

The J gene is TRBJ2-1, the V gene TRBV5-1, with a possible D match to TRBD2 (7 bases). Per the germline V gene, CDR1 is SGHRS and CDR2 is YFSETQ. Trimming removed 4 bases at V and 4 bases at J, with 15 bases between. The CDR3 is 15 residues long. CDR3 protein: CASSQGGGGYNEQFF. The DNA of the CDR3 is TGCGCCAGCAGCCAGGGAGGGGGGGGGTACAATGAGCAGTTCTTC.

The V and J genes are TRBV9 and TRBJ2-7; 15 nucleotides align to TRBD2. Germline assignment: CDR1 SGDLS and CDR2 YYNGEE. The CDR3 runs 17 residues. V lost 4 bases to trimming and J lost 7 bases; unmatched junction nucleotides: 12. CDR3 amino acids: CASSLGLAGGRQVEQYF. The CDR3 nucleotides are TGTGCCAGCAGCCTAGGACTAGCGGGAGGGCGGCAGGTAGAGCAGTACTTC.

This clone has just a few counts. This chain connects TRBV2 to TRBJ1-5; 7 bases align to TRBD1. Trimming took 8 bases from V and 7 from J; bases not matched to a gene: 8. Germline CDR1 SNHLY, CDR2 FYNNEI. The CDR3 spans 13 residues. This CDR3 is CASSGQVRQPQHF. In nucleotides, the CDR3 is TGTGCCAGCTCTGGACAGGTGCGGCAGCCCCAGCATTTT.

The CDR3 DNA is TGTGCCAGCAGCTTAGAAAGTGGCGGTGGGGCCAACGTCCTGACTTTC. Protein product: CASSLESGGGANVLTF. J is TRBJ2-6 and V is TRBV7-2; D remains ambiguous. The CDR3 extends over 16 amino acids. Germline CDR1 is SGHTA and CDR2 is FQGNSA. The germline V and J ends were trimmed by 1 base and 3 bases, with 10 bases remaining between them. The whole variable domain, filled in from reference TRBV7-2 and TRBJ2-6, reads GAGVSQSPSNKVTEKGKDVELRCDPISGHTALYWYRQSLGQGLEFLIYFQGNSAPDKSGLPSDRFSAERTGGSVSTLTIQRTQQEDSAVYLCASSLESGGGANVLTFGAGSRLTVL.

The sample holds one count of this clone. The rearrangement joins TRBV6-5 to TRBJ1-6; perhaps TRBD1 as D (5 bases). Germline V lookup: CDR1 MNHEY, CDR2 SVGAGI. This CDR3 region has 15 residues. The ends were cut back, 7 bases at V and 3 bases at J, with 13 bases in the middle. CDR3 in amino acids: CASTPRGGYNSPLHF. The DNA of the CDR3 is TGTGCCAGCACTCCCCGCGGGGGCTATAATTCACCCCTCCACTTT.

The chain has TRBV25-1 and TRBJ2-5; 8 nucleotides align to TRBD2. V trimming: 3 bases; J trimming: 0 bases; junction bases outside the gene matches: 6. Germline assignment: CDR1 MGHDK and CDR2 SYGVNS. This CDR3 is 16 amino acids long. Written as DNA, the CDR3 is TGTGCCAGCAGTGATCAGCGGGAGTTTCACCAAGAGACCCAGTACTTC. Translating it yields CASSDQREFHQETQYF.

The V and J genes are TRBV30 and TRBJ1-6; D call uncertain. The CDR3 has 15 residues. The germline V gene encodes CDR1 GTSNPN and CDR2 SVGIG (reference sequence). V was trimmed by 3 bases and J by 7 bases, leaving 16 bases between them. CDR3 in DNA: TGTGCCTGGAGCGCAAACAGTGCCTCGAATTCACCCCTCCACTTT. Protein: CAWSANSASNSPLHF.

The chain is built from TRBV7-7 and TRBJ2-5; 9 bases fit TRBD2. CDR1 is SSHAT, CDR2 FNYEAQ, per germline (reference sequence). The CDR3 is 15 amino acids. V trimming: 3 bases; J trimming: 0 bases; junction bases outside the gene matches: 2. CDR3 coding DNA: TGTGCCAGCAGCTTCAGCGGGGGGTACCAAGAGACCCAGTACTTC. Amino acid sequence: CASSFSGGYQETQYF.

This chain connects TRBV4-2 to TRBJ2-3; 9 bases agree with TRBD2. V trimming: 1 base; J trimming: 2 bases; junction bases outside the gene matches: 10. Germline V gives CDR1 LGHNA, CDR2 YNFKEQ. This CDR3 is built from 18 residues. The CDR3 region has the DNA TGTGCCAGCAGCCAAGCGGACGGAGCGGGGGGACCCACAGATACGCAGTATTTT. Translation: CASSQADGAGGPTDTQYF.